Given below is one TCR beta chain in context. Which antigen it targets is not known. Base qualities are not recorded, but no much larger clone differs from it by a single base. The CDR3, from cysteine to phenylalanine, totals 13 residues. The only DNA kept is the CDR3, 39 bases in frame from the first base. V and J lose 0 bases and 5 bases, and a span of 6 bases separates them. The germline V gene (reference sequence) yields LNHNV for CDR1 and YYDKDF for CDR2. The immunoSEQ assay at survey resolution was applied to genomic DNA for sequencing of TCRbeta rearrangements. Per the source publication's procedure: In the TCR sequencing data, the lowest productive clonotype frequency that could be detected was 2.59 x 10-5. Analyses included only productive TCRbeta rearrangements, meaning complete and in-frame sequences. Sample clonality was computed as Simpson clonality in the immunoSEQ Analyzer version 3.0. Clones were categorized by frequency as very rare, small, medium, large (1-20%) or hyperexpanded (>20%). OLGA 1.2.3 estimated generation probabilities, VDJtools produced V-gene circos plots, VDJdb was queried for specificities, and GLIPH identified CDR3 motifs. TCRdb stores this immuneACCESS table with in-frame sequences only. Part of the clones is absent; in the studies checked, under half of the shortfall reflects unresolved V genes, and no reason is known for the rest. D and trimming come from the DNA, and the V and J calls and clone size come from that table. The table for this sample lists under 40,000 clones; 70% to 85% of them were counted only once. The leading ten clones occupy under 2.5% of the sample.

The healthy controls were 37 blood donors, and the buffy coats of these donors were supplied by the Finnish Red Cross blood service. All TCR-sequenced material derived from peripheral blood: patient blood samples and healthy donor buffy coats. Ficoll-Hypaque gradient centrifugation was used to isolate peripheral blood mononuclear cells. Magnetic purification was used to isolate CD4+ cells from the buffy coats of the healthy controls. Genomic DNA was extracted with the Gentra Puregene Cell and Tissue kit and quantified on a Qubit 2.0 fluorometer. This sample stems from a study of STAT5B mutations in CD4+ large granular lymphocyte leukemia (dated by TCRdb to the early 2020s). Turning to the overall study: Among healthy controls, the CDR3 'QG' motif was associated with a particular HLA allele. TCRbeta repertoires of CD4+ T-cell large granular lymphocyte leukemia patients were compared with those of healthy blood donors. The purity of purified fractions was confirmed by flow cytometry on FACSCanto II or FACSVerse to exceed 95% among lymphocytes.

Overall study results and their limits: Greater clonality appeared to be present in CD4-sorted patient repertoires than in healthy CD4+ repertoires, and the difference was retained after the putative leukemic clones were removed. Data were not HLA-matched; higher clonality in CD4+ versus CD8+ T-LGLL could reflect the relatively small sample size. Main leukemic clonotypes were private to each patient, although approximately 26% appeared at low frequency in other patients' non-leukemic repertoires. TRBV06-family usage was enriched among the top patient clones (8/27) compared with healthy controls (2/35).

The sequence derives from a human donor in good health. The sequencing sample was made of CD4+ T cells from blood buffy coats. This receptor chain uses TRBV15 and TRBJ2-3; the D gene lacks a confident call. The CDR3 region: CATSRDFGDTQYF. The DNA is TGTGCCACCAGCAGAGATTTCGGAGATACGCAGTATTTT.